This T cell receptor (beta chain) was found in a study of metastatic and nonmetastatic thyroid tumors. Study-wide context: Repertoires from malignant and benign thyroid patients were compared across blood and tumor or nodule tissue. Study observations and caveats: A significant increase in TCR beta diversity was reportedly seen in malignant thyroid tumors relative to benign nodules, in blood and tumor.

Thyroid surgery was performed in patients who had received no treatment beforehand. This clone was found many times. What it binds is not known. V shed 6 bases and J 6 bases; nucleotides not matched to a gene: 7. The CDR3 is 16 amino acids. Germline CDR1 and CDR2: KGHDR and SFDVKD. In the source study's methods: To classify distant metastasis in papillary thyroid cancer, a model was built from CDR3 differences across clinicopathological groups. TCRdb reassembled clones from the PCR reads with MiXCR. Clone size and V and J calls follow TCRdb, not the original study. The table lists 46,000 or so clones, about 16% of them singletons.

The origin of this receptor is a female donor with papillary thyroid cancer or a benign thyroid nodule (not recorded which). Some clones in this sample may be carry-over from other donors' samples. The sequenced sample was blood. The rearrangement links TRBV24-1 to TRBJ2-1; TRBD2 matches 13 bases. The CDR3 nucleotides are TGTGCCACCAGTACTAGCGGGAGGGCCTTGCCCAATGAGCAGTTCTTC. Amino acid sequence: CATSTSGRALPNEQFF.